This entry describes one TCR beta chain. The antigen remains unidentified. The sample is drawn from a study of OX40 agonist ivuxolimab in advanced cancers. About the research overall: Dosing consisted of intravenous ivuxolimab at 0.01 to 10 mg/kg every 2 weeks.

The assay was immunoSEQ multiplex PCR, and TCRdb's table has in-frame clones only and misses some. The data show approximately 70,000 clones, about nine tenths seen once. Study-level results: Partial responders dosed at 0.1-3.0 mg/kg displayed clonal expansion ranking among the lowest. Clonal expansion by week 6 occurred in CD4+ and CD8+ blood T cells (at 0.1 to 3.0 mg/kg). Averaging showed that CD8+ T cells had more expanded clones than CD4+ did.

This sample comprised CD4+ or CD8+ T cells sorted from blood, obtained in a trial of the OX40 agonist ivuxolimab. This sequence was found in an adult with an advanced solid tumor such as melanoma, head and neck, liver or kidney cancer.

CDR3 residues: CASSLARGNTIYF. The DNA for the CDR3 is TGTGCCAGCAGCTTAGCCAGGGGAAACACCATATATTTT. The chain is built from TRBV11-3 and TRBJ1-3; D remains ambiguous. Germline CDR1 is SGHNT and CDR2 is YENEEA. The CDR3 has 13 residues. Trimming took 1 base from V and 4 from J, leaving 5 bases between them.